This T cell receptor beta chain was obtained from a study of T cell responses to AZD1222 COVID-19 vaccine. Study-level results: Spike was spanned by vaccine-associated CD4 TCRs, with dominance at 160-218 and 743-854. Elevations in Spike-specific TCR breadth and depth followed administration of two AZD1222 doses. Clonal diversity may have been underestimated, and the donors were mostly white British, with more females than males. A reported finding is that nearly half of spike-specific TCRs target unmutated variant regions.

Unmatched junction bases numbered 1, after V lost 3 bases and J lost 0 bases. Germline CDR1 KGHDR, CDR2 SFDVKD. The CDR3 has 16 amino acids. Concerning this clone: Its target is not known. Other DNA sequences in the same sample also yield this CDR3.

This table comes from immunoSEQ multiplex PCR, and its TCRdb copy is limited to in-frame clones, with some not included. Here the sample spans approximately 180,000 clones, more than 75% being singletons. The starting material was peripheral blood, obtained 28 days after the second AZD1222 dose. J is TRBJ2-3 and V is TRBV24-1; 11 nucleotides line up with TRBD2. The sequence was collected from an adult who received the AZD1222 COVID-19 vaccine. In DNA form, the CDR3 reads TGTGCCACCAGTGATCGGACTAGCGGGAGCACAGATACGCAGTATTTT. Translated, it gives CATSDRTSGSTDTQYF.